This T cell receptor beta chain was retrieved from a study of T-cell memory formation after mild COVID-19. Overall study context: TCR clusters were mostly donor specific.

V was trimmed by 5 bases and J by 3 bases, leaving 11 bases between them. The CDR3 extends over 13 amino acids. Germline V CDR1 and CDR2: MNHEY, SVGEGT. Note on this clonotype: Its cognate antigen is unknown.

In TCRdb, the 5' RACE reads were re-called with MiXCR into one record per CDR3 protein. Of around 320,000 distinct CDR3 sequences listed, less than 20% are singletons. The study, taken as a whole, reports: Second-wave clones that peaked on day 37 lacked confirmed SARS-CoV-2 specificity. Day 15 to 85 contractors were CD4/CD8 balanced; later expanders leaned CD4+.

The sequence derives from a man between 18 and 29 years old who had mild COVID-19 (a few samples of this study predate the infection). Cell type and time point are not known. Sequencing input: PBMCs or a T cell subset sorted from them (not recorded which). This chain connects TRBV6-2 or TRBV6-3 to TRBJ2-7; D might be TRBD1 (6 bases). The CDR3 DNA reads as TGTGCCAGCAGTCCTGACAGGTTCTACGAGCAGTACTTC. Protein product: CASSPDRFYEQYF.